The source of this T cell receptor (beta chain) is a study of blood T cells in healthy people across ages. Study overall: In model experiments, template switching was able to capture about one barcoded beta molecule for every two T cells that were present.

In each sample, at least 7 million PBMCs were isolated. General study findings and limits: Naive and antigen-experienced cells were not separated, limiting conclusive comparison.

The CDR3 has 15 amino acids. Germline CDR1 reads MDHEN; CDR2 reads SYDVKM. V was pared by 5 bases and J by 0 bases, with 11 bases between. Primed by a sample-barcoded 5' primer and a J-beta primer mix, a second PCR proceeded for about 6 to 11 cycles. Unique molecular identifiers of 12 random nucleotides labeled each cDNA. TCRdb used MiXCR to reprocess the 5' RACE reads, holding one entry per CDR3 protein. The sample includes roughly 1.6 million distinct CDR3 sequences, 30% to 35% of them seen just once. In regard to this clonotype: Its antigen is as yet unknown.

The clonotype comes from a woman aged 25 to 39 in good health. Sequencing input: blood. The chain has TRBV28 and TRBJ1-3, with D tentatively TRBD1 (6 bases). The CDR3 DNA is TGTGCCAGCAGTGCGGGACAAATCTCTGGAAACACCATATATTTT. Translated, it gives CASSAGQISGNTIYF.